Shown below are 3 T cell receptor beta chains from a single sample sequenced in a study of T cells in Graves' hyperthyroidism and ophthalmopathy. Researchers took RNA transcripts and amplified the TCR beta CDR3 regions from them. The HTBI set primed first-round TCR CDR3 RT-PCR. TCRdb reanalysed the multiplex PCR reads using MiXCR and keeps one entry per CDR3 protein. This repertoire shows approximately 430,000 distinct CDR3 sequences, 15% to 19% found once; its top ten account for around 14%. The sequenced sample was blood. These receptors all come from a woman aged 18-29 years with Graves' hyperthyroidism.

This clonotype showed up many times. The V and J genes are TRBV20-1 and TRBJ2-7; D is uncertain. From germline, CDR1 is DFQATT and CDR2 SNEGSKA (reference sequence). Trimming removed 7 bases from V and 3 bases from J, with 22 bases in between. The length of the CDR3 is 15 residues. CDR3 nucleotides: TGCAGTGTCCTATTCGACTCGCGATATGACTACGAGCAGTACTTC. Residues: CSVLFDSRYDYEQYF.

This clonotype was seen a few times. The chain joins TRBV4-1 to TRBJ2-7; D tentatively reads TRBD1 or TRBD2 (5 bases each). CDR1 is MGHRA, CDR2 YSYEKL, per germline. Trimming stripped 3 bases from V and 0 bases from J, with 18 bases between. The CDR3 sequence is 17 residues long. CDR3 region: CASSHPVLGVHSYEQYF. The CDR3 nucleotides read TGCGCCAGCAGCCACCCGGTGCTGGGGGTCCACTCCTACGAGCAGTACTTC.

At least ten counts were recorded for this clonotype. The gene calls are TRBV28 and TRBJ1-5; 7 nucleotides match TRBD1. The CDR3 spans 16 residues. Germline lookup yields CDR1 MDHEN and CDR2 SYDVKM. J was trimmed by 2 bases and V by 5 bases; bases with no gene match: 9. The CDR3 DNA is TGTGCCAGCAGTACCACCAGGGGGTGGGGCAATCAGCCCCAGCATTTT. Its translation: CASSTTRGWGNQPQHF.